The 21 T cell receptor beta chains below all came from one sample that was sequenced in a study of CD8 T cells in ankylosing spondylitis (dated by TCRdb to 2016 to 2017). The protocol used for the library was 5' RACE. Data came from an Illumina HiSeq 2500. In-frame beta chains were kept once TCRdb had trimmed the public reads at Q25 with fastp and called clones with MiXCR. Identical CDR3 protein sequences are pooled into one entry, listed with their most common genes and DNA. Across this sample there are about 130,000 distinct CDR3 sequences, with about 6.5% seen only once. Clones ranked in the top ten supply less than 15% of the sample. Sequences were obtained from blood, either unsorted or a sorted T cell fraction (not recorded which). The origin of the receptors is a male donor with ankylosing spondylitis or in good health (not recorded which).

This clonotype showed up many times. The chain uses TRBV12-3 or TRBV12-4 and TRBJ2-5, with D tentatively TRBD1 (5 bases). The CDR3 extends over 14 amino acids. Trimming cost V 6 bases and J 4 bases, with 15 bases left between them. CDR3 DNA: TGTGCCAGCAGCCCGGACACATTGGGAGAGACCCAGTACTTC. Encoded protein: CASSPDTLGETQYF.

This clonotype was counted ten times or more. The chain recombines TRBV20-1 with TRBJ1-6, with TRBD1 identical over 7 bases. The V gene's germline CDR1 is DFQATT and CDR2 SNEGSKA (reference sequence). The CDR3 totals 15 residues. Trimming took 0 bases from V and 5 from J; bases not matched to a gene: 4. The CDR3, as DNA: TGCAGTGCTAGAGATGGGACAGCGGATAATTCACCCCTCCACTTT. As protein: CSARDGTADNSPLHF.

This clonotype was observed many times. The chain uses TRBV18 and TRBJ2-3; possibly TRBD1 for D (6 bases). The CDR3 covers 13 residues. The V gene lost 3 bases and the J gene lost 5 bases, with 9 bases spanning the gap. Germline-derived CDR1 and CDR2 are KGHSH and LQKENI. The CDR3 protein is CASSPKGEDTQYF. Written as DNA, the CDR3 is TGTGCCAGCTCACCGAAGGGGGAAGATACGCAGTATTTT. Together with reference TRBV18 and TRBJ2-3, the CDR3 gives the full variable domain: NAGVMQNPRHLVRRRGQEARLRCSPMKGHSHVYWYRQLPEEGLKFMVYLQKENIIDESGMPKERFSAEFPKEGPSILRIQQVVRGDSAAYFCASSPKGEDTQYFGPGTRLTVL.

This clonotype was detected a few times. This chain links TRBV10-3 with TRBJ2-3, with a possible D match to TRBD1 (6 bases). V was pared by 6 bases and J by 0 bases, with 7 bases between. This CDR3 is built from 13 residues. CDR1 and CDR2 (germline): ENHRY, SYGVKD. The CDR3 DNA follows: TGTGCCATCAGGGGGGCCAGCACAGATACGCAGTATTTT. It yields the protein CAIRGASTDTQYF.

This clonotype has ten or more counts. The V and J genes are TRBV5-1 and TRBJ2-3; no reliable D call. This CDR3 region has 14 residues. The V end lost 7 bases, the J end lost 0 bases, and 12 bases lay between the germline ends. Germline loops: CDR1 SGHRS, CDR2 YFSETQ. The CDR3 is CASEEGPSTDTQYF. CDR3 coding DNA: TGCGCCAGCGAAGAAGGGCCGAGCACAGATACGCAGTATTTT.

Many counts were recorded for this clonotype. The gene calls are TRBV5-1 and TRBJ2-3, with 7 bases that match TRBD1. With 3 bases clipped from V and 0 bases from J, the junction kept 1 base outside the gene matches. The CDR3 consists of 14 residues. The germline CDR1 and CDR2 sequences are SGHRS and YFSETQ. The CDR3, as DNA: TGCGCCAGCAGCTCAGGGGGTAGCACAGATACGCAGTATTTT. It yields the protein CASSSGGSTDTQYF.

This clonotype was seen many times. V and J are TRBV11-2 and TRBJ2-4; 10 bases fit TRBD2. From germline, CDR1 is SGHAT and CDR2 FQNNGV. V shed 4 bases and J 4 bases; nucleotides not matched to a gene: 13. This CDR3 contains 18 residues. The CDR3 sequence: CASSSVGELAGQKNIQYF. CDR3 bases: TGTGCCAGCAGCTCCGTGGGGGAACTAGCGGGGCAGAAAAACATTCAGTACTTC.

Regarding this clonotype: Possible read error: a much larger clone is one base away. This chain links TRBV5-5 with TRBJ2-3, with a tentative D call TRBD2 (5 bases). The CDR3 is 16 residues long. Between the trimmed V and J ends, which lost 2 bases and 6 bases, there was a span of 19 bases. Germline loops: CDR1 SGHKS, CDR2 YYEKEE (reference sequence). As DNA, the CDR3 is TGTGCCAGCAGCTTTGGAAGGACTCCCCCGGGGGATACGCAGTATTTT. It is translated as CASSFGRTPPGDTQYF.

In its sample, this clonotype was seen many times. CDR3 sequence: CASSDGTAAMNTEAFF. CDR3 sequence (DNA): TGTGCCAGCAGCGACGGGACAGCCGCAATGAACACTGAAGCTTTCTTT. This chain uses TRBV9 with TRBJ1-1, with 7 bases that match TRBD1. Germline V gene data show CDR1 as SGDLS and CDR2 as YYNGEE. V dropped 3 bases and J dropped 0; count of bases not matched to a gene: 8. The CDR3 covers 16 residues.

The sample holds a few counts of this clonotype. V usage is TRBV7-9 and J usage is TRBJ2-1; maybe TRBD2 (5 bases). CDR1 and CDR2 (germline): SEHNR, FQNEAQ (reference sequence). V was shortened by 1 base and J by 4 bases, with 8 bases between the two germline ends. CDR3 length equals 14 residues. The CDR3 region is CASSLVSGYNEQFF. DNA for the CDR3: TGTGCCAGCAGCTTAGTCTCGGGGTACAATGAGCAGTTCTTC. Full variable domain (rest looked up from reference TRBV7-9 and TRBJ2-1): DTGVSQNPRHKITKRGQNVTFRCDPISEHNRLYWYRQTLGQGPEFLTYFQNEAQLEKSRLLSDRFSAERPKGSFSTLEIQRTEQGDSAMYLCASSLVSGYNEQFFGPGTRLTVL.

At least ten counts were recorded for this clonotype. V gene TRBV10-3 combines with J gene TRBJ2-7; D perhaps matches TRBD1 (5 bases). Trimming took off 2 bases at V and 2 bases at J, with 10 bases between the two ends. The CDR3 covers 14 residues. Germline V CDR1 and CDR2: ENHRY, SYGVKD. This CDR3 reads CAISEATGTYEQYF. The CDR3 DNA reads TGTGCCATCAGTGAGGCAACAGGAACCTACGAGCAGTACTTC.

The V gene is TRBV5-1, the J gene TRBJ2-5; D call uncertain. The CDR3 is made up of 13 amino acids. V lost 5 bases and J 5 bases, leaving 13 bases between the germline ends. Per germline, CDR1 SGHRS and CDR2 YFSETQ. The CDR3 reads CASRANNAETQYF. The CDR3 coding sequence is TGCGCCAGCAGGGCTAACAACGCGGAGACCCAGTACTTC.

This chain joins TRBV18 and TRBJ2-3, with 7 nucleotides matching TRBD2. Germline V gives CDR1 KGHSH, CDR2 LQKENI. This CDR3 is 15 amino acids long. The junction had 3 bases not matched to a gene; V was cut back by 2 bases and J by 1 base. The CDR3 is CASSPSAGGTDTQYF. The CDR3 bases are TGTGCCAGCTCACCAAGTGCGGGGGGCACAGATACGCAGTATTTT.

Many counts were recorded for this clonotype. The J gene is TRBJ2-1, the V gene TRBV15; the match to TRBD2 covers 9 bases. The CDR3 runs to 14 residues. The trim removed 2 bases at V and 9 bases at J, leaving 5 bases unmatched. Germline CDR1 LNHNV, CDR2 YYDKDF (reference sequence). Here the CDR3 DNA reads TGTGCCACCAGCAGACCTAGCGGGGTAGTTGAGCAGTTCTTC. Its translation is CATSRPSGVVEQFF.

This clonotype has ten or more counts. DNA for the CDR3: TGCAGCGCCCCACCCCCGGACTTCCTCACAGATACGCAGTATTTT. Protein: CSAPPPDFLTDTQYF. The chain is built from TRBV29-1 and TRBJ2-3, with a possible D match to TRBD2 (5 bases). V lost 7 bases to trimming and J lost 2 bases, with 19 bases between them. This CDR3 has 15 residues. Germline assignment: CDR1 SQVTM and CDR2 ANQGSEA.

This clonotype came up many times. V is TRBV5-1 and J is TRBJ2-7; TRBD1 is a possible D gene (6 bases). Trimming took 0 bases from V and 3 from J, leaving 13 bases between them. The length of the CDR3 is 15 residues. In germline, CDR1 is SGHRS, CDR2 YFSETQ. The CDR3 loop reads CASSLDSPGDYEQYF. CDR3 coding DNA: TGCGCCAGCAGCTTGGACAGTCCAGGGGACTACGAGCAGTACTTC.

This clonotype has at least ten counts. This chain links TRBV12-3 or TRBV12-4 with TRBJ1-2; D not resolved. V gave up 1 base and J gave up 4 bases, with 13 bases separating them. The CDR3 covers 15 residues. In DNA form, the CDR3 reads TGTGCCAGCAGTTTAGGTCCCGGTATGACCTATGGCTACACCTTC. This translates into CASSLGPGMTYGYTF.

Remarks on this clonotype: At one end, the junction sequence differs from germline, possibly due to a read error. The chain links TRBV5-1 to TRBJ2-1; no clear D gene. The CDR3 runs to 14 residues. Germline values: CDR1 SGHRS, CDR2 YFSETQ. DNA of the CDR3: TGCTCCAGCAGCTTGACGGCTCGGTACAATGAGCAGTTCTTC. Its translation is CSSSLTARYNEQFF. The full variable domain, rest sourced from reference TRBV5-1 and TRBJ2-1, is KAGVTQTPRYLIKTRGQQVTLSCSPISGHRSVSWYQQTPGQGLQFLFEYFSETQRNKGNFPGRFSGRQFSNSRSEMNVSTLELGDSALYLCSSSLTARYNEQFFGPGTRLTVL.

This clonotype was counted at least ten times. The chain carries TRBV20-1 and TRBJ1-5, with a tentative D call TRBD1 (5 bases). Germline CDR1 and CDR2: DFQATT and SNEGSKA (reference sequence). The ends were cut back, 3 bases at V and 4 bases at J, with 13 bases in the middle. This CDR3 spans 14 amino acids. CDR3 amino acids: CSARFGTKNQPQHF. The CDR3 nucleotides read TGCAGTGCTAGGTTCGGGACTAAAAATCAGCCCCAGCATTTT.

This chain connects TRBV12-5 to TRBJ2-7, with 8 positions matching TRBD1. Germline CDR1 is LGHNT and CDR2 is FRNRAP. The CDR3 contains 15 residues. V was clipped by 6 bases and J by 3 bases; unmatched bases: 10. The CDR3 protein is CASGSGQGESYEQYF. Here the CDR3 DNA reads TGTGCTAGTGGGAGCGGACAGGGTGAAAGCTACGAGCAGTACTTC. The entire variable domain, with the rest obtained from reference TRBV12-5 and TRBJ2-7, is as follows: DARVTQTPRHKVTEMGQEVTMRCQPILGHNTVFWYRQTMMQGLELLAYFRNRAPLDDSGMPKDRFSAEMPDATLATLKIQPSEPRDSAVYFCASGSGQGESYEQYFGPGTRLTVT.

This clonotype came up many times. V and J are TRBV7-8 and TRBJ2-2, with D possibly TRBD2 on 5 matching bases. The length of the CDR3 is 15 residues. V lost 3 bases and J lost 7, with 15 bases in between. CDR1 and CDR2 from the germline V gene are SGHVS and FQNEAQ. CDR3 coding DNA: TGTGCCAGCAGCTTTCTGGGAGTTTGGGACGGGGAGCTGTTTTTT. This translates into CASSFLGVWDGELFF.